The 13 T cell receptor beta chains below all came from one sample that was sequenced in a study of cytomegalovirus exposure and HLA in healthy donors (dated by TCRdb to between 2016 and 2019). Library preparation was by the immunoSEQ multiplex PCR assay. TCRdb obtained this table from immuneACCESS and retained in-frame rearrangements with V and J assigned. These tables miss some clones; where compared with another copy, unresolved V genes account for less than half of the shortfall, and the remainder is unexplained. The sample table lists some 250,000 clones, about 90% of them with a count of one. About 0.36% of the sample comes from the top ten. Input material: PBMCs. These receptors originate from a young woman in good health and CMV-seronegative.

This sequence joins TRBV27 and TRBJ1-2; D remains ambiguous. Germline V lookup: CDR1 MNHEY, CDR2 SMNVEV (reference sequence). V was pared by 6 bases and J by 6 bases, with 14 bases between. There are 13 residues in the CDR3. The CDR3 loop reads CASSLGAWDGYTF. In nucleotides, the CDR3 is TGTGCCAGCAGCCTGGGCGCGTGGGATGGCTACACCTTC.

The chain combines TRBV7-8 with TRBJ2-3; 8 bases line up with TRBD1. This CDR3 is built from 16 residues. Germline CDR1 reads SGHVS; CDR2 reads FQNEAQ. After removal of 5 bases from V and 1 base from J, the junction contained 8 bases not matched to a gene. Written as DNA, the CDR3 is TGTGCCAGCAGCGCATTGACAGGGGAGGGCACAGATACGCAGTATTTT. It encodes CASSALTGEGTDTQYF.

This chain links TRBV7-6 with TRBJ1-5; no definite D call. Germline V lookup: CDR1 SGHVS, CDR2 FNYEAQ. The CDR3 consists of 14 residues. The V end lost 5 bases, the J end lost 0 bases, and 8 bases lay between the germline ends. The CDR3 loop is CASSTAGSNQPQHF. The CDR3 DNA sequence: TGTGCCAGCAGCACCGCCGGTAGCAATCAGCCCCAGCATTTT.

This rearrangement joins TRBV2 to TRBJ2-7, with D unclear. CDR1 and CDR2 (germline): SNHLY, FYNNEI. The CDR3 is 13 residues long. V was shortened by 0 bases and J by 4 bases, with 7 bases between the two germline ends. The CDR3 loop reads CASSEASWYEQYF. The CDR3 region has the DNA TGTGCCAGCAGTGAAGCTAGCTGGTACGAGCAGTACTTC.

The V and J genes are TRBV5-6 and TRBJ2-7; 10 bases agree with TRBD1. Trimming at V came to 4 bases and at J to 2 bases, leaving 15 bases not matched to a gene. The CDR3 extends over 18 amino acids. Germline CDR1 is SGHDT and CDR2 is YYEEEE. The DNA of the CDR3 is TGTGCCAGCAGCCGAGGGACAGGGGAACCGGATTCCCCCTACGAGCAGTACGTC. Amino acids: CASSRGTGEPDSPYEQYV.

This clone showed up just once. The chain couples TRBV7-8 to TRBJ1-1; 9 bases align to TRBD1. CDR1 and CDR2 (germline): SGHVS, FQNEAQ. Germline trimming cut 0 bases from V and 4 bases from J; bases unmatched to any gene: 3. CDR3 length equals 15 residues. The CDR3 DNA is TGTGCCAGCAGCTTAGCCGCGACAGGGGGCACTGAAGCTTTCTTT. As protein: CASSLAATGGTEAFF. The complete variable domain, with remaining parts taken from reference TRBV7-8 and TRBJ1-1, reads GAGVSQSPRYKVAKRGQDVALRCDPISGHVSLFWYQQALGQGPEFLTYFQNEAQLDKSGLPSDRFFAERPEGSVSTLKIQRTQQEDSAVYLCASSLAATGGTEAFFGQGTRLTVV.

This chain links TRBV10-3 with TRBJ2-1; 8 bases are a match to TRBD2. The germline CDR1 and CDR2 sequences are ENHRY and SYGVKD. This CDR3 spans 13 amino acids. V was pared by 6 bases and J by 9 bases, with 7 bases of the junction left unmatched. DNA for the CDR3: TGTGCCATCAGCGCGGGGGGCCCGGGTGAGCAGTTCTTC. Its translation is CAISAGGPGEQFF.

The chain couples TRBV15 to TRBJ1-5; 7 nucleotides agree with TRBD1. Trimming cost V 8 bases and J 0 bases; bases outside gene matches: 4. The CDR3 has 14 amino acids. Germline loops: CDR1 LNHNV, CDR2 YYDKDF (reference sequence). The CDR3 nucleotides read TGTGCCACCTTAGGGGGCGATAGCAATCAGCCCCAGCATTTT. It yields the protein CATLGGDSNQPQHF.

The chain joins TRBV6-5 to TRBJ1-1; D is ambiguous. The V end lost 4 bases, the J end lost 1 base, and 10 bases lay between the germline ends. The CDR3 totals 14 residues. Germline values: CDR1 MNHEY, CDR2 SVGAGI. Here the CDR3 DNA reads TGTGCCAGCAGTTCCCTGTCGGGGAACACTGAAGCTTTCTTT. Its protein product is CASSSLSGNTEAFF.

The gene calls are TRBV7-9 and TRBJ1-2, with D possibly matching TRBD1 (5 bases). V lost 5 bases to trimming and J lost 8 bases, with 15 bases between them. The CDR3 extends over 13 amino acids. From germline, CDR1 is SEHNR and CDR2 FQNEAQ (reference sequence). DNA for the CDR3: TGTGCCAGCAGCGACCTCGGGGGACGCGGCTACACCTTC. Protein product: CASSDLGGRGYTF.

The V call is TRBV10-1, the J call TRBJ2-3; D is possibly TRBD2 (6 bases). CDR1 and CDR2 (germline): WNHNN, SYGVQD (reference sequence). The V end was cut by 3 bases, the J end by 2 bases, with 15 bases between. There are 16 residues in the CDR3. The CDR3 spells CASSDLGGEVTDTQYF. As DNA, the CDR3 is TGCGCCAGCAGTGATTTGGGGGGTGAAGTCACAGATACGCAGTATTTT.

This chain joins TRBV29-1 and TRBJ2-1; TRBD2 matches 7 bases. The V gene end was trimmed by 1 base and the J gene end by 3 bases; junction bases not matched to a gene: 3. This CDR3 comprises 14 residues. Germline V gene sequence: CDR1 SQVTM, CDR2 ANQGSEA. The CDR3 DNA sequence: TGCAGCGTTGAAGCCCGGGGGGTCTACAATGAGCAGTTCTTC. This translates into CSVEARGVYNEQFF.

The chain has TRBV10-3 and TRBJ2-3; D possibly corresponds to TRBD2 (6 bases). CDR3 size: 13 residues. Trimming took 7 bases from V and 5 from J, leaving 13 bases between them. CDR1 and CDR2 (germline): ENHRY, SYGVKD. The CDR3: CAITRGAEDTQYF. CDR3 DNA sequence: TGTGCCATCACGCGCGGGGCGGAAGATACGCAGTATTTT.